The text below deals with one T cell receptor beta chain. The data are from a study of blood T cell repertoires in COVID-19. Patients in Seattle were enrolled during active infection, then followed longitudinally. Only in-frame clones appear in the TCRdb table, and some are missing; sequencing was by immunoSEQ multiplex PCR. The sample has around 130,000 clones; roughly 90% are singletons. The germline V gene encodes CDR1 SGHAT and CDR2 FQNNGV. This CDR3 region has 14 residues. Trimming took off 1 base at V and 6 bases at J, with 12 bases between the two ends. The chain links TRBV11-2 to TRBJ1-1; D is unclear. The sequence was collected from a man in his sixties with COVID-19, enrolled during active disease. Input material: peripheral blood. This CDR3 is CASSLVEGVAEAFF. The CDR3 coding sequence is TGTGCCAGCAGCTTAGTAGAGGGAGTCGCTGAAGCTTTCTTT.